This entry lists 17 T cell receptor beta chains sequenced from one sample in a study of blood T cell repertoires in COVID-19. Generated by immunoSEQ multiplex PCR, the TCRdb table keeps only in-frame clones and is missing some. Of 100,000 to 150,000 clones in the sample, approximately 90% were seen once. Sequencing used peripheral blood. The receptors here all came from a human donor in a cohort sampled during active COVID-19.

This rearrangement joins TRBV4-1 to TRBJ2-1; TRBD1 agrees at 8 bases. Germline V lookup: CDR1 MGHRA, CDR2 YSYEKL. The CDR3 sequence is 18 residues long. Trimming at V came to 0 bases and at J to 8 bases, leaving 15 bases not matched to a gene. CDR3 DNA sequence: TGCGCCAGCAGCCAAGAGGGGCCTTGGGGAACAGGGGGGTATGAGCAGTTCTTC. It is translated as CASSQEGPWGTGGYEQFF.

The chain recombines TRBV6-5 with TRBJ1-3, with D tentatively TRBD1 (6 bases). The CDR3 sequence is 14 residues long. The V end lost 7 bases, the J end lost 2 bases, and 12 bases lay between the germline ends. Germline V CDR1 and CDR2: MNHEY, SVGAGI. This CDR3 reads CASKQGIAGNTIYF. The CDR3 DNA reads as TGTGCCAGCAAACAGGGAATCGCTGGAAACACCATATATTTT.

The chain joins TRBV5-1 to TRBJ1-6; 7 bases agree with TRBD1. CDR1 SGHRS and CDR2 YFSETQ come from the germline V gene. With V trimmed by 4 bases and J by 7 bases, 5 bases remained unmatched. This CDR3 has 14 residues. In DNA, the CDR3 is TGCGCCAGCAGCGCCGGGACAGAGAATTCACCCCTCCACTTT. Its protein is CASSAGTENSPLHF.

This chain links TRBV24-1 with TRBJ2-1, with 7 positions matching TRBD1. V lost 5 bases to trimming and J lost 4 bases; unmatched junction nucleotides: 16. Germline CDR1 is KGHDR and CDR2 is SFDVKD. This CDR3 has 18 residues. CDR3 nucleotides: TGTGCCACCAGTGTTCGGCAGGGGGTCAAGAGGGGATACAATGAGCAGTTCTTC. Translated: CATSVRQGVKRGYNEQFF.

This clone was detected only once. This rearrangement joins TRBV5-1 to TRBJ2-7; 7 bases match TRBD1. Germline loops: CDR1 SGHRS, CDR2 YFSETQ. J gave up 3 bases and V 4 bases, and 4 bases lay outside the gene matches. The CDR3 totals 13 residues. The CDR3 DNA reads as TGCGCCAGCAGCCCGGGACAGTACTACGAGCAGTACTTC. Protein: CASSPGQYYEQYF.

This chain's CDR3 is CASSATRRTYEQYF. The CDR3 DNA sequence: TGTGCCAGCAGCGCCACCCGGCGGACCTACGAGCAGTACTTC. V usage is TRBV21-1 and J usage is TRBJ2-7; the table's D gene call, TRBD2, was not cross checked with the DNA. TRBV21-1 counts as a pseudogene. This CDR3 is built from 14 residues.

The chain links TRBV2 to TRBJ2-1; 9 bases are shared with TRBD2. The germline gives CDR1 SNHLY, CDR2 FYNNEI. This CDR3 has 16 residues. V trimming: 6 bases; J trimming: 3 bases; junction bases outside the gene matches: 9. The CDR3 nucleotides are TGTGCCAGCAGCGACGAAGCGGGAGGATACTACAATGAGCAGTTCTTC. Translated, it gives CASSDEAGGYYNEQFF.

This sequence joins TRBV19 and TRBJ2-3, with TRBD2 matching 7 bases. Germline V gives CDR1 LNHDA, CDR2 SQIVND (reference sequence). V shed 10 bases, J shed 0 bases, and the junction held 4 bases outside the gene matches. The CDR3 spans 13 residues. For the CDR3, the DNA is TGTGCCACCCGGGAGGCTAGCACAGATACGCAGTATTTT. Translation gives CATREASTDTQYF.

This chain uses TRBV5-1 with TRBJ1-5; D is ambiguous. The CDR3 covers 14 residues. Germline V CDR1 and CDR2: SGHRS, YFSETQ. Between the trimmed V and J ends, which lost 0 bases and 4 bases, there was a span of 8 bases. The CDR3 reads CASSLGEWNQPQHF. In DNA form, the CDR3 reads TGCGCCAGCAGCTTGGGGGAGTGGAATCAGCCCCAGCATTTT.

J is TRBJ2-1 and V is TRBV10-2; TRBD2 aligns across 10 bases. Germline V lookup: CDR1 WSHSY, CDR2 SAAADI. The CDR3 extends over 16 amino acids. V shed 0 bases, J shed 8 bases, and the junction held 7 bases outside the gene matches. The CDR3 nucleotides read TGCGCCAGCAGTGAGTCATACAGCGGGAGGGGGTATGAGCAGTTCTTC. This translates into CASSESYSGRGYEQFF.

The rearrangement uses TRBV6-1 and TRBJ2-1, with 9 positions matching TRBD2. The ends lost 0 bases at V and 3 bases at J; junction bases unmatched: 3. The germline CDR1 and CDR2 sequences are MNHNS and SASEGT. This CDR3 comprises 16 residues. Here the CDR3 DNA reads TGTGCCAGCAGTGAAGCGAGCGGGGGGCTCTACAATGAGCAGTTCTTC. This encodes CASSEASGGLYNEQFF.

The gene calls are TRBV19 and TRBJ1-4; D not certain. V was cut by 3 bases and J by 8 bases, with 16 bases left in between. CDR1 is LNHDA, CDR2 SQIVND, per germline (reference sequence). This CDR3 comprises 15 residues. Here the CDR3 reads CASSMRGRWEEKLFF. The CDR3 region has the DNA TGTGCCAGTAGTATGCGCGGGCGGTGGGAGGAAAAACTGTTTTTT. The variable domain in full, completed from reference TRBV19 and TRBJ1-4, reads DGGITQSPKYLFRKEGQNVTLSCEQNLNHDAMYWYRQDPGQGLRLIYYSQIVNDFQKGDIAEGYSVSREKKESFPLTVTSAQKNPTAFYLCASSMRGRWEEKLFFGSGTQLSVL.

V gene TRBV5-1 combines with J gene TRBJ2-1; maybe TRBD1 (5 bases). Germline lookup yields CDR1 SGHRS and CDR2 YFSETQ. CDR3 length: 13 amino acids. Trimming cost V 6 bases and J 2 bases, with 9 bases left between them. Here the CDR3 reads CASNQGTYNEQFF. The CDR3, as DNA: TGCGCCAGCAATCAGGGTACCTACAATGAGCAGTTCTTC. Using reference TRBV5-1 and TRBJ2-1 for the parts outside the CDR3, the full variable domain is KAGVTQTPRYLIKTRGQQVTLSCSPISGHRSVSWYQQTPGQGLQFLFEYFSETQRNKGNFPGRFSGRQFSNSRSEMNVSTLELGDSALYLCASNQGTYNEQFFGPGTRLTVL.

V and J are TRBV19 and TRBJ1-6; D remains ambiguous. V was cut by 1 base and J by 8 bases, with 6 bases left in between. The germline CDR1 and CDR2 sequences are LNHDA and SQIVND (reference sequence). This CDR3 is 13 amino acids long. The CDR3 here is CASSIGGYSPLHF. CDR3 in DNA: TGTGCCAGTAGTATAGGAGGGTATTCACCCCTCCACTTT.

The gene calls are TRBV7-6 and TRBJ2-1; 9 bases match TRBD1. This CDR3 comprises 19 residues. CDR1 is SGHVS, CDR2 FNYEAQ, per germline. Unmatched junction bases numbered 13, after V lost 0 bases and J lost 4 bases. This CDR3 reads CASSLAQGQGFHWYNEQFF. The CDR3 DNA follows: TGTGCCAGCAGCTTAGCGCAGGGACAGGGTTTTCACTGGTACAATGAGCAGTTCTTC. The full variable domain, its missing parts supplied by reference TRBV7-6 and TRBJ2-1, is GAGVSQSPRYKVTKRGQDVALRCDPISGHVSLYWYRQALGQGPEFLTYFNYEAQQDKSGLPNDRFSAERPEGSISTLTIQRTEQRDSAMYRCASSLAQGQGFHWYNEQFFGPGTRLTVL.

This chain joins TRBV28 and TRBJ2-7, with 9 bases identical to TRBD2. CDR1 is MDHEN and CDR2 is SYDVKM in the germline V gene. The length of the CDR3 is 15 residues. Unmatched junction bases numbered 3, after V lost 1 base and J lost 2 bases. CDR3 residues: CASSLLTSGTYEQYF. CDR3 sequence (DNA): TGTGCCAGCAGTTTATTGACTAGCGGAACCTACGAGCAGTACTTC.

CDR3 residues: CASSISGIGHEQYF. The CDR3 DNA sequence: TGTGCCAGCAGCATTAGCGGGATAGGCCACGAGCAGTACTTC. The rearrangement uses TRBV3-1 (or the pseudogene TRBV3-2) and TRBJ2-7; 8 nucleotides align to TRBD2. Germline lookup yields CDR1 LGHDT and CDR2 YNNKEL (reference sequence). J was trimmed by 5 bases and V by 5 bases; bases with no gene match: 8. The CDR3 is 14 residues long.